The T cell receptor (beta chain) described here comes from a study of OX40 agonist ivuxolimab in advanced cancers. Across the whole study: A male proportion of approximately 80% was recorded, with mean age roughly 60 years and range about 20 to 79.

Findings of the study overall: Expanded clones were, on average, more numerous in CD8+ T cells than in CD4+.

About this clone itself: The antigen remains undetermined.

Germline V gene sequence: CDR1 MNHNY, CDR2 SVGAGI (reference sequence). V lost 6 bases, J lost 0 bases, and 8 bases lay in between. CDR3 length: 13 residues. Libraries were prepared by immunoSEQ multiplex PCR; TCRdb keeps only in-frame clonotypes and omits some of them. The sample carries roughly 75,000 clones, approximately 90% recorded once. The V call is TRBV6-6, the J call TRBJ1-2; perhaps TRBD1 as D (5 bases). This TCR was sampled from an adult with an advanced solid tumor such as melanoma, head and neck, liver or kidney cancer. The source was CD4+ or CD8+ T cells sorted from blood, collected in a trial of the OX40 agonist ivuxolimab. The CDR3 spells CASRRGTNYGYTF. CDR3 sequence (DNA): TGTGCCAGCAGAAGGGGAACTAACTATGGCTACACCTTC.